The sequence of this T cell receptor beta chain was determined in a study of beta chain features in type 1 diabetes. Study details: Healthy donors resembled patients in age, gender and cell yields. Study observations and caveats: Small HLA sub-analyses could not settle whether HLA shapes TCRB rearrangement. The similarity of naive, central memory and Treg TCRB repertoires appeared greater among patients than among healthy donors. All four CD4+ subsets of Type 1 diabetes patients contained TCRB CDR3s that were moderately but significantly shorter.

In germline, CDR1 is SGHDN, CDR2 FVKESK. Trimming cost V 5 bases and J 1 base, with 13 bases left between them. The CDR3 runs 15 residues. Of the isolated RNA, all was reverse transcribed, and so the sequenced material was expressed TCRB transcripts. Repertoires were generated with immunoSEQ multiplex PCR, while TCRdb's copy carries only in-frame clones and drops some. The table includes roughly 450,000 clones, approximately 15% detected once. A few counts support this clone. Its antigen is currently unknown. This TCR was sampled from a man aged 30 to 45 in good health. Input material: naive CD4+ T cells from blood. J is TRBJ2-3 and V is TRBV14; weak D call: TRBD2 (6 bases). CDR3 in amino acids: CASSTFGGGTDTQYF. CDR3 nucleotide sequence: TGTGCCAGCAGCACATTCGGGGGAGGCACAGATACGCAGTATTTT.